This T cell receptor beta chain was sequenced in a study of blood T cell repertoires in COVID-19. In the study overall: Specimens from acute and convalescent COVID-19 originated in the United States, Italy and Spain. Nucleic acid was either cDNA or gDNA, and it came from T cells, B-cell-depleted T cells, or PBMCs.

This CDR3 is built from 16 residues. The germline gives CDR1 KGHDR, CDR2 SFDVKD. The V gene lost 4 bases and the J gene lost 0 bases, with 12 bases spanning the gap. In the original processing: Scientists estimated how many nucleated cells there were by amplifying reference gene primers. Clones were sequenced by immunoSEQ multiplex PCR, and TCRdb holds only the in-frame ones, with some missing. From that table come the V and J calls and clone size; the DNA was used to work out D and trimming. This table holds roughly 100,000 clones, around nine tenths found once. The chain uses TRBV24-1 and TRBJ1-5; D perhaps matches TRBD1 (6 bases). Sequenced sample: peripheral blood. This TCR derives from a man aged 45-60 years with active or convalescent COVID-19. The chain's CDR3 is CATSDPGTNSNQPQHF. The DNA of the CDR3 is TGTGCCACCAGTGACCCCGGGACAAATAGCAATCAGCCCCAGCATTTT.